The clone carrying this TCR beta chain was counted many times. V lost 6 bases and J 0 bases, leaving 15 bases between the germline ends. The CDR3 is 16 amino acids. Germline lookup yields CDR1 MDHEN and CDR2 SYDVKM. Time point denoted: healthy volunteer bleed at 6 weeks. The authors' total RNA extraction used unfractionated whole blood. This sample was included in a study of human T cells and chemical hapten exposure. TCRdb used MiXCR to reprocess the RACE reads, holding one entry per CDR3 protein. Of some 65,000 distinct CDR3 sequences in the sample, around 6.1% are singletons; the top ten hold around 3.4%.

The rearrangement joins TRBV28 to TRBJ2-1; a possible D gene is TRBD2 (5 bases). This TCR came from a female donor in good health. Some clones in this sample may be carry-over from other donors' samples. The sample consisted of whole blood. CDR3 amino acids: CASSSYSESSYNEQFF. The CDR3 DNA sequence: TGTGCCAGCAGCTCTTATAGCGAAAGCTCCTACAATGAGCAGTTCTTC.